Detailed here is one TCR beta chain. Its antigen is as yet unknown. PCR employed 60 Vbeta and 13 Jbeta primers. Assay used: immunoSEQ multiplex PCR; TCRdb lists only in-frame clones, some missing. The table lists 90,000 to 120,000 clones, approximately 84% of them singletons. The source of the sample is a study of cytomegalovirus exposure and HLA in healthy donors. Regarding the study as a whole: There were reportedly fewer N-insertions in an Asian-associated ancestry cluster than the approximately 670-donor mean, in a later analysis. It was 150 or so TCR beta chains that were listed as cytomegalovirus-associated.

Material: PBMCs. The sequence came from a man under 40 in good health and CMV-seronegative.

CDR3 DNA sequence: TGCGCCAGCAGACCGCCCCAGGGGCCTGAAGCTTTCTTT. Protein product: CASRPPQGPEAFF. The J gene is TRBJ1-1, the V gene TRBV5-1; D perhaps matches TRBD1 (6 bases). CDR3 length equals 13 residues. V gave up 5 bases and J gave up 6 bases, with 14 bases separating them. Germline V lookup: CDR1 SGHRS, CDR2 YFSETQ.